The clone carrying this T cell receptor (beta chain) was seen more than once but under ten times. The sample belongs to a study of regulatory T cells in long-lasting Graves disease. Trimming cost V 5 bases and J 5 bases, with 18 bases left between them. The V gene's germline CDR1 is MNHNS and CDR2 SASEGT. This CDR3 has 15 amino acids. Building the TCR beta libraries relied on iRepertoire HTBI primers, and CDR3 regions underwent Arm-PCR. TCRdb redid the calling of the multiplex PCR reads with MiXCR, one entry per CDR3 protein. The data show 430,000 or so distinct CDR3 sequences, approximately 22% seen once. Indicated time point: persistent/refractory GD, antithyroid drugs over 5 years with positive TRAb. PBMC-derived RNA was used for the TCR library.

This TCR derives from a female donor with Graves disease. This sample comprised peripheral blood mononuclear cells (PBMCs), obtained when the disease was refractory, from a patient treated with antithyroid drugs. The V gene is TRBV6-1, the J gene TRBJ2-5; TRBD1 might be the D (5 bases). CDR3 coding DNA: TGTGCCAGCAGTAACCAGGGTTCCCTTAGGGAGACCCAGTACTTC. It translates to CASSNQGSLRETQYF.